This is a list of T cell receptor beta chains from one sample in a study of blood T cell repertoires in COVID-19. The repertoire was sequenced with immunoSEQ multiplex PCR; TCRdb's copy has only in-frame clones and lacks some. The sample holds approximately 140,000 clones, about 90% seen once. Material for sequencing was peripheral blood. These receptors were collected from a man at least 80 years old with acute or convalescent COVID-19. The CDR3 runs from the conserved cysteine through the conserved F or W. A D gene is named only where the DNA matches it firmly. Clone size is shown for a subset of rows, as once, few, many or a class of expanded clone.

v_gene,abundance,d_gene,CDR3aa
TRBV9,NA,NA,CASSEGIYHSGNTIYF
TRBV6-1,NA,NA,CASSEGAYGYTF
TRBV25-1,NA,TRBD1,CASRVTGRVNEQYF
TRBV5-8,NA,TRBD2,CASSLLGLAGGETQYF
TRBV7-8,NA,TRBD2,CASSPGLAVYNEQFF
TRBV28,NA,TRBD1,CASSSDRPEQYF
TRBV4-1,NA,TRBD1,CASSQPTGGSGNTIYF
TRBV28,NA,NA,CASSYRATNEKLFF
TRBV2,NA,NA,CASSPTYPPYEQYF
TRBV7-9,NA,TRBD1,CASPRLGTVSFNEQFF
TRBV7-3,NA,TRBD1,CASSLMGGGTGGDQFF
TRBV6-6,few,TRBD2,CASSLQGGTSGLSREQFF
TRBV27,NA,NA,CASTPRGGYTEAFF
TRBV15,NA,NA,CATSRDRENTGELFF
TRBV6-5,NA,TRBD1,CASSGNNGQVPEQYF
TRBV7-6,NA,TRBD1,CASSLGQGEGETQYF
TRBV30,NA,NA,CAWSVQSSQETQYF
TRBV5-1,NA,NA,CASSFGGSGKADTQYF
TRBV4-1,NA,NA,CASSSLFQETQYF
TRBV29-1,NA,NA,CGLRRAVTDTQYF
TRBV5-1,NA,TRBD2,CASSLVAGSVDTQYF
TRBV5-1,NA,TRBD1,CASSLEGQRNSPLHF
TRBV5-6,NA,NA,CASSSVLAGETQYF
TRBV4-1,NA,NA,CASSQEGPHTGSEAFF
TRBV11-2,NA,NA,CASSGTGFYEQYF
TRBV19,NA,TRBD1,CASRKTGDRHEQYF
TRBV2,few,NA,CASSEQRLSQETQYF